These 19 T cell receptor beta chains originate from one sample sequenced in a study of cytomegalovirus exposure and HLA in healthy donors. Researchers ran the PCR with 60 Vbeta and 13 Jbeta primers. Profiling relied on immunoSEQ multiplex PCR, and the TCRdb table lists in-frame clones only, not all of them. The repertoire holds some 150,000 clones, with around 80% as singletons. The sample taken for sequencing was PBMCs. Source of these receptors: a woman aged 40 to 50 in good health and CMV-seronegative.

This rearrangement joins TRBV12-5 to TRBJ2-2; weak D call: TRBD1 (7 bases). The CDR3 consists of 16 residues. V was shortened by 0 bases and J by 4 bases, with 12 bases between the two germline ends. Germline V gene lookup returns CDR1 LGHNT and CDR2 FRNRAP. The CDR3 nucleotides read TGTGCTAGTGGTTTGGTGACAGGGCGGGGCACCGGGGAGCTGTTTTTT. Its protein product is CASGLVTGRGTGELFF.

This clone was detected only once. The chain recombines TRBV5-1 with TRBJ1-6; 9 bases match TRBD1. Per germline, CDR1 SGHRS and CDR2 YFSETQ. V lost 9 bases and J lost 9; bases outside the gene matches: 7. The CDR3 is made up of 13 amino acids. The CDR3 here is CATWTGDSSPLHF. The CDR3 DNA reads TGCGCCACCTGGACAGGGGATTCTTCACCCCTCCACTTT. Full variable domain (remainder filled in from reference TRBV5-1 and TRBJ1-6): KAGVTQTPRYLIKTRGQQVTLSCSPISGHRSVSWYQQTPGQGLQFLFEYFSETQRNKGNFPGRFSGRQFSNSRSEMNVSTLELGDSALYLCATWTGDSSPLHFGNGTRLTVT.

The V and J genes are TRBV6-5 and TRBJ1-6, with D unresolved. This CDR3 comprises 14 residues. V shed 10 bases and J shed 7 bases, with 17 bases lying between them. CDR1 and CDR2 from the germline V gene are MNHEY and SVGAGI. For the CDR3, the DNA is TGTGCCACCAAGGTCGGGGTAGGGAATTCACCCCTCCACTTT. Its translation is CATKVGVGNSPLHF.

The sample holds a few counts of this clone. The chain links TRBV2 to TRBJ2-1; D is perhaps TRBD1 (6 bases). This CDR3 has 14 amino acids. Germline CDR1 is SNHLY and CDR2 is FYNNEI. Trimming took off 5 bases at V and 8 bases at J, with 16 bases between the two ends. The CDR3 sequence: CASSLKGQTDEQFF. The CDR3 DNA sequence: TGTGCCAGCAGTCTTAAGGGACAAACCGATGAGCAGTTCTTC.

The chain links TRBV5-6 to TRBJ1-4; the D gene is possibly TRBD1 (5 bases). Trimming took off 3 bases at V and 12 bases at J, with 15 bases between the two ends. CDR3 length: 13 amino acids. Germline assignment: CDR1 SGHDT and CDR2 YYEEEE. CDR3 coding DNA: TGTGCCAGCAGCTCGGTAATGTCGGGGGAACTGTTTTTT. Translation: CASSSVMSGELFF.

The chain is built from TRBV5-4 and TRBJ1-1; the match to TRBD1 covers 10 bases. With 2 bases clipped from V and 12 bases from J, the junction kept 4 bases outside the gene matches. The CDR3 has 12 amino acids. Germline V lookup: CDR1 SGHNT, CDR2 YYREEE (reference sequence). The CDR3 sequence is CASSFGTGETFF. The CDR3 DNA reads TGTGCCAGCAGCTTCGGGACAGGGGAGACTTTCTTT.

The rearrangement links TRBV6-6 to TRBJ2-4; D possibly corresponds to TRBD2 (6 bases). The CDR3 loop spans 15 amino acids. V lost 2 bases to trimming and J lost 4 bases, with 12 bases between them. Germline V lookup: CDR1 MNHNY, CDR2 SVGAGI (reference sequence). The CDR3 is CASSYRRDGKNIQYF. The CDR3 nucleotides are TGTGCCAGCAGTTACCGGAGGGACGGTAAAAACATTCAGTACTTC.

The genes are TRBV7-9 and TRBJ2-7; TRBD2 agrees at 7 bases. J lost 0 bases, V lost 5 bases, and 7 bases had no gene match. CDR3 length: 15 residues. CDR1 and CDR2 (germline): SEHNR, FQNEAQ (reference sequence). Here the CDR3 reads CASSTPGGSSYEQYF. CDR3 DNA sequence: TGTGCCAGCAGCACCCCCGGGGGGAGCTCCTACGAGCAGTACTTC.

The rearrangement links TRBV11-3 to TRBJ1-5; the match to TRBD1 covers 7 bases. The trim removed 5 bases at V and 4 bases at J, leaving 2 bases unmatched. The CDR3 extends over 13 amino acids. Germline V CDR1 and CDR2: SGHNT, YENEEA. Here the CDR3 DNA reads TGTGCCAGCAGCCGGGACAGTAATCAGCCCCAGCATTTT. Translating gives CASSRDSNQPQHF.

The V gene is TRBV6-6, the J gene TRBJ2-6, with a possible D match to TRBD2 (6 bases). Germline V gene sequence: CDR1 MNHNY, CDR2 SVGAGI (reference sequence). CDR3 length: 15 amino acids. V lost 7 bases, J lost 1 base, and 11 bases lay in between. The CDR3 region is CASNPRESGANVLTF. CDR3 DNA: TGTGCCAGCAACCCCCGGGAGTCTGGGGCCAACGTCCTGACTTTC.

The rearrangement links TRBV27 to TRBJ2-3, with D possibly being TRBD2 (5 bases). The V gene lost 3 bases and the J gene lost 2 bases, with 9 bases spanning the gap. This CDR3 spans 14 amino acids. CDR1 and CDR2 (germline): MNHEY, SMNVEV (reference sequence). The CDR3 protein is CASSFAGSTDTQYF. For the CDR3, the DNA is TGTGCCAGCAGTTTCGCGGGCTCCACAGATACGCAGTATTTT.

In its sample, this clone was seen a few times. This rearrangement joins TRBV5-1 to TRBJ1-1; D not resolved. Trimming left V 3 bases short and J 3 bases short, with 9 bases between. Germline V gene sequence: CDR1 SGHRS, CDR2 YFSETQ. The CDR3 totals 13 residues. The CDR3 DNA reads TGCGCCAGCAGCTGGACGGAGGACACTGAAGCTTTCTTT. Its translation is CASSWTEDTEAFF. Variable domain in full (rest from reference TRBV5-1 and TRBJ1-1): KAGVTQTPRYLIKTRGQQVTLSCSPISGHRSVSWYQQTPGQGLQFLFEYFSETQRNKGNFPGRFSGRQFSNSRSEMNVSTLELGDSALYLCASSWTEDTEAFFGQGTRLTVV.

The chain carries TRBV5-6 and TRBJ1-5, with TRBD1 as a possible D gene (5 bases). Germline lookup yields CDR1 SGHDT and CDR2 YYEEEE. Between the trimmed V and J ends, which lost 3 bases and 5 bases, there was a span of 12 bases. CDR3 length equals 14 residues. The CDR3: CASSSGGVHQPQHF. The CDR3 nucleotides read TGTGCCAGCAGCTCGGGGGGGGTTCATCAGCCCCAGCATTTT.

The chain combines TRBV6-1 with TRBJ1-2; tentative D call: TRBD1 (6 bases). CDR1 is MNHNS and CDR2 is SASEGT in the germline V gene. The CDR3 runs 15 residues. Trimming took off 5 bases at V and 0 bases at J, with 13 bases between the two ends. CDR3 coding DNA: TGTGCCAGCAGTCGGGAGGGGGTCCCTAACTATGGCTACACCTTC. Its translation: CASSREGVPNYGYTF.

J is TRBJ1-1 and V is TRBV6-5, with D possibly TRBD1 on 5 matching bases. The ends were cut back, 2 bases at V and 4 bases at J, with 8 bases in the middle. Germline V gene lookup returns CDR1 MNHEY and CDR2 SVGAGI. There are 13 residues in the CDR3. CDR3 coding DNA: TGTGCCAGCAGTTACGGGGGGGGCACTGAAGCTTTCTTT. It is translated as CASSYGGGTEAFF.

The chain has TRBV5-1 and TRBJ2-7; D might be TRBD2 (6 bases). V shed 4 bases and J shed 0 bases, with 20 bases lying between them. Germline lookup yields CDR1 SGHRS and CDR2 YFSETQ. This CDR3 is 17 amino acids long. Written as DNA, the CDR3 is TGCGCCAGCAGCCTACAATCCGGGACTTATAGCTCCTACGAGCAGTACTTC. Translating it yields CASSLQSGTYSSYEQYF.

The chain couples TRBV6-5 to TRBJ1-2, with D tentatively TRBD1 (6 bases). The germline V gene has CDR1 MNHEY and CDR2 SVGAGI. The V and J ends lost 6 bases and 8 bases respectively, with 22 bases between them. This CDR3 is 15 amino acids long. CDR3 in amino acids: CASRTPRGGTIGYTF. The CDR3 bases are TGTGCCAGCAGGACACCCAGGGGAGGGACTATCGGCTACACCTTC.

The rearrangement joins TRBV11-2 to TRBJ2-5; 8 positions agree with TRBD1. V lost 4 bases, J lost 5 bases, and 6 bases stayed unmatched. The CDR3 contains 14 residues. Germline CDR1 and CDR2: SGHAT and FQNNGV. Here the CDR3 DNA reads TGTGCCAGCAGCTCCCGGACAGGGTGGGAGACCCAGTACTTC. Translating gives CASSSRTGWETQYF.

V is TRBV28 and J is TRBJ2-1; 7 bases are a match to TRBD1. Losses at the gene ends were 5 bases for V and 14 bases for J; bases not matched to a gene: 9. There are 12 residues in the CDR3. Germline CDR1 reads MDHEN; CDR2 reads SYDVKM. DNA for the CDR3: TGTGCCAGCAGTCAAGCGACAGGGAAGGAGTTCTTC. Protein: CASSQATGKEFF.